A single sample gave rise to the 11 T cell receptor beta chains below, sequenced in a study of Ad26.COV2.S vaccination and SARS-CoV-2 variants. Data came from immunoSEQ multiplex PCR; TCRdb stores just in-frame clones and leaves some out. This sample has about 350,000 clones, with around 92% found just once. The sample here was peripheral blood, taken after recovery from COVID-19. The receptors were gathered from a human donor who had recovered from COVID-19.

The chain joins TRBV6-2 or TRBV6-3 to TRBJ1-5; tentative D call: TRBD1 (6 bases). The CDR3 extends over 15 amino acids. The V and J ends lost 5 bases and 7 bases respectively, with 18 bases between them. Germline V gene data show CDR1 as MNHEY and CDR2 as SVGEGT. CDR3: CASSRGNTGRQPQHF. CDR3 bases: TGTGCCAGCAGTAGGGGGAATACAGGGAGGCAGCCCCAGCATTTT.

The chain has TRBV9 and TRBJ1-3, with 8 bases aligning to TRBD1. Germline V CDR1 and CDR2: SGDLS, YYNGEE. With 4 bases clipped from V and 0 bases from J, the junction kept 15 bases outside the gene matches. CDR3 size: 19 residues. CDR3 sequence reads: CASSPSGVGQGGSGNTIYF. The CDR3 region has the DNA TGTGCCAGCAGCCCGAGCGGAGTTGGACAGGGCGGCTCTGGAAACACCATATATTTT.

CDR3: CASSYRDRANTIYF. CDR3 in DNA: TGTGCCAGCAGTTACAGGGACAGGGCTAACACCATATATTTT. This rearrangement joins TRBV6-6 to TRBJ1-3; 9 nucleotides align to TRBD1. The J segment lost 7 bases and the V segment lost 2 bases, leaving 3 bases of the junction unmatched. Germline loops: CDR1 MNHNY, CDR2 SVGAGI (reference sequence). CDR3 length: 14 residues.

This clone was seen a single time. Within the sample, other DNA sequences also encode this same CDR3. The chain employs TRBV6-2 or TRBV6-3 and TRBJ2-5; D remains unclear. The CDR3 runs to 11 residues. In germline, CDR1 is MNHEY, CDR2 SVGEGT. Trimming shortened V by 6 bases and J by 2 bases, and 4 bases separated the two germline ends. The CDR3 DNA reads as TGTGCCAGCAGCCGACAAGAGACCCAGTACTTC. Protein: CASSRQETQYF.

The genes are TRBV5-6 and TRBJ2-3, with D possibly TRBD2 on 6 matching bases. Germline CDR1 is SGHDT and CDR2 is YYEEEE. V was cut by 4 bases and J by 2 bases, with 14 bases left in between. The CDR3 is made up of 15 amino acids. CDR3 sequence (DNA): TGTGCCAGCAGCCTCAGGACGGGGGTCACAGATACGCAGTATTTT. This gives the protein CASSLRTGVTDTQYF.

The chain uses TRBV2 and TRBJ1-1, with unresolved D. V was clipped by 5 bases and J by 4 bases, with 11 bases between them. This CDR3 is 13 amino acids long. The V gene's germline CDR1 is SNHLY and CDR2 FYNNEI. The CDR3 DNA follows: TGTGCCAGCAGTCCCCCCCGTGGCACTGAAGCTTTCTTT. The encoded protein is CASSPPRGTEAFF.

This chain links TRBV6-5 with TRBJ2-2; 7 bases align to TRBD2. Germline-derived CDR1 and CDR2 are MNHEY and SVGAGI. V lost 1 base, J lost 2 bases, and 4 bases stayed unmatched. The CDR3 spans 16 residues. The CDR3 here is CASSYFPGGNTGELFF. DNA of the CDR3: TGTGCCAGCAGTTACTTTCCGGGGGGTAACACCGGGGAGCTGTTTTTT.

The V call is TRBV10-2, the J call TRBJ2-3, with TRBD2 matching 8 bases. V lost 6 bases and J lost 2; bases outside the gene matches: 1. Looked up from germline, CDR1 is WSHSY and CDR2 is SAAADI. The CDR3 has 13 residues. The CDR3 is CASSGGVTDTQYF. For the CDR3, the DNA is TGCGCCAGCAGCGGGGGGGTCACAGATACGCAGTATTTT.

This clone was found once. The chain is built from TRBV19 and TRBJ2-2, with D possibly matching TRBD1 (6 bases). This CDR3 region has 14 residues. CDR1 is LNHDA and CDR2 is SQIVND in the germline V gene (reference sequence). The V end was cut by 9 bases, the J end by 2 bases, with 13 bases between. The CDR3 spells CASTQGGNTGELFF. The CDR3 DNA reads TGTGCCAGCACACAGGGTGGCAACACCGGGGAGCTGTTTTTT.

The CDR3 coding sequence is TGTGCCAGCATTGGGCTAGATACGCAGTATTTT. Amino acid sequence: CASIGLDTQYF. The gene calls are TRBV6-5 and TRBJ2-3; D unclear. V was cut by 7 bases and J by 5 bases, with 7 bases left in between. Germline CDR1 is MNHEY and CDR2 is SVGAGI. This CDR3 spans 11 amino acids.

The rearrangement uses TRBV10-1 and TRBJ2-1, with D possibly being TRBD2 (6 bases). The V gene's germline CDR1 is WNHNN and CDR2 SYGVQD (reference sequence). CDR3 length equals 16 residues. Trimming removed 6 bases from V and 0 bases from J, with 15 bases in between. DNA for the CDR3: TGCGCCAGCAGCTCCAGGCGGGGTAGCTCCTACAATGAGCAGTTCTTC. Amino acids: CASSSRRGSSYNEQFF.